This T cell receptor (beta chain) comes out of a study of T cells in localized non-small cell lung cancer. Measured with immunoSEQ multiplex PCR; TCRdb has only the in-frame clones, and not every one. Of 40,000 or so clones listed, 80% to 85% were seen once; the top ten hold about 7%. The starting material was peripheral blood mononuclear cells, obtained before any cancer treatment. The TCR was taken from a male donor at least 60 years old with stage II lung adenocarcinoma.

CDR3 DNA: TGTGCCAGCAGCTGGGGGACTCAAAGTTCAGATACGCAGTATTTT. Translated, it gives CASSWGTQSSDTQYF. V usage is TRBV7-3 and J usage is TRBJ2-3, with a tentative D call TRBD2 (6 bases). The CDR3 sequence is 15 residues long. Germline loops: CDR1 SGHTA, CDR2 FQGTGA. Trimming took 4 bases from V and 4 from J, leaving 15 bases between them.